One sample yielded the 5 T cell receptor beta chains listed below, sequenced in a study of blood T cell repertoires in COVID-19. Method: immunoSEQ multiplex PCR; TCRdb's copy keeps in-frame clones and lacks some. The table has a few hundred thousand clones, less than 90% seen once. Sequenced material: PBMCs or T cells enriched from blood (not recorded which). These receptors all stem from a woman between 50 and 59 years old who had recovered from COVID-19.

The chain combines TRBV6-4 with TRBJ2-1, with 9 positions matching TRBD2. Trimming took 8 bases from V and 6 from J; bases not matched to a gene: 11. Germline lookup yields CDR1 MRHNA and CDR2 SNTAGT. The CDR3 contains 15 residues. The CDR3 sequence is CASRETGLARNEQFF. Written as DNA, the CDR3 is TGTGCCAGCCGGGAGACGGGACTAGCTCGCAATGAGCAGTTCTTC.

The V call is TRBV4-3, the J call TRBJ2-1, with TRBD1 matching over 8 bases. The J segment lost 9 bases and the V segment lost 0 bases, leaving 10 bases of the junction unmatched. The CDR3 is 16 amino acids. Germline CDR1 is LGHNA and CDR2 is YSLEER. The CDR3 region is CASSQDGQGAFGEQFF. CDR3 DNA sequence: TGCGCCAGCAGCCAAGATGGGCAGGGGGCCTTTGGTGAGCAGTTCTTC.

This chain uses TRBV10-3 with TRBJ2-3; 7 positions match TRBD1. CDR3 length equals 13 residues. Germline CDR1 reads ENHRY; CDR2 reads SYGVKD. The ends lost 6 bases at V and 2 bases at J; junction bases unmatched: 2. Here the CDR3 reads CAIRTGATDTQYF. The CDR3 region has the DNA TGTGCCATCAGAACAGGGGCCACAGATACGCAGTATTTT.

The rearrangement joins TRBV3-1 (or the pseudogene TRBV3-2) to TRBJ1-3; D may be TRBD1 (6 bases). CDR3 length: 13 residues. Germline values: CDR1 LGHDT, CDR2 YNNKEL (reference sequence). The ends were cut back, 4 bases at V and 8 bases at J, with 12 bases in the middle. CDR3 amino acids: CASSRQGWDTIYF. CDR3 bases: TGTGCCAGCAGCCGCCAGGGGTGGGACACCATATATTTT.

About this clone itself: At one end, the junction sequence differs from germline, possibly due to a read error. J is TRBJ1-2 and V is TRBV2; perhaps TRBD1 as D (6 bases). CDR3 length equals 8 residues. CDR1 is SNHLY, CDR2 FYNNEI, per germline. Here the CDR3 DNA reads TGTGTATGGACAGCCAGCCCCTTC. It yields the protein CVWTASPF.